This T cell receptor beta chain emerged from a study of circulating CD8 cells and anti-PD-1 response in melanoma. Turning to the study itself: Seven of 13 melanoma patients received first-line anti-PD-1 therapy.

This clonotype rates as medium-sized. The antigen remains undetermined. Overall study findings and caveats: Some patients were treatment-naive; others were previously treated. At M1, fewer than 8% of TRB clonotypes appeared in multiple subsets. Most experiments lacked replicates.

Each library started from 15 ng of total RNA using the QIAseq Immune Repertoire TCR panel. TCRdb fed the reads into MiXCR, producing one record per CDR3 protein. The sample gives roughly 1,500 distinct CDR3 sequences, around a tenth of which show up once; 5.6% is in the top ten. Sorting of live CD3+CD8+TCRalphabeta+ cells by PD-1 and/or TIGIT gave four subsets. V gave up 3 bases and J gave up 4 bases, with 6 bases separating them. CDR1 and CDR2 from the germline V gene are MDHEN and SYDVKM. The CDR3 has 12 amino acids. V is TRBV28 and J is TRBJ1-1; D is uncertain. Material: CD8+ T cells from PBMCs, obtained at baseline or after one month of anti-PD-1 therapy (not recorded which). The sequence came from a human donor with melanoma. The chain's CDR3 is CASSLGTTEAFF. The CDR3 DNA is TGTGCCAGCAGTTTGGGCACCACTGAAGCTTTCTTT.